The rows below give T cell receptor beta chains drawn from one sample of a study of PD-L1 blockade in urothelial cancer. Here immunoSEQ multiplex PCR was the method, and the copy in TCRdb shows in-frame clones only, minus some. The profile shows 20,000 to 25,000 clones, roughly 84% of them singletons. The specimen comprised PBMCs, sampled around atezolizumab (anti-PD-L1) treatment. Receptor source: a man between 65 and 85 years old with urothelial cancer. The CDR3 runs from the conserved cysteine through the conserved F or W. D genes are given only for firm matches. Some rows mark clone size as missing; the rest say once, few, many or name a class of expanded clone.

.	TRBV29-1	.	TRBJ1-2	TGCAGCGTTGAAAAGGGATCAACTGCCCGGAGGGGCTACACCTTC	CSVEKGSTARRGYTF
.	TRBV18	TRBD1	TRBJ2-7	TGTGCCAGCTCTTTCGGACAGGGCATCGGCGAGCAGTACTTC	CASSFGQGIGEQYF
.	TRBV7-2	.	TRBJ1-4	TGTGCCAGCAGCTTAGGAGATGCAACTAATGAAAAACTGTTTTTT	CASSLGDATNEKLFF
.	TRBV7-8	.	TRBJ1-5	TGTGCCAGCAGCTTGGGGGCCGGTCAGCCCCAGCATTTT	CASSLGAGQPQHF
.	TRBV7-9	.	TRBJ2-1	TGTGCCAGCAGCTCCGACAGTGAGCAGTTCTTC	CASSSDSEQFF
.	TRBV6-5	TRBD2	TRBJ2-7	TGTGCCAGCAGTTCGACTAGCGGGAGCTACGAGCAGTACTTC	CASSSTSGSYEQYF
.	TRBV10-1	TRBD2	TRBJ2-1	TGCGCCAGCAGTGAGTCTTCCCCTAGCGGGAGGTTGGATGAGCAGTTCTTC	CASSESSPSGRLDEQFF
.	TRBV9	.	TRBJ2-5	TGTGCCAGCAGCAGATCCCAGTACCAAGAGACCCAGTACTTC	CASSRSQYQETQYF
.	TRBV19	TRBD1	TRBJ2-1	TGTGCCAGTAGCAAACAGGGGAATGAGCAGTTCTTC	CASSKQGNEQFF
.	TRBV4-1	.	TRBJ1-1	TGCGCCAGCAGCCAAGACCAGGACACTGAAGCTTTCTTT	CASSQDQDTEAFF
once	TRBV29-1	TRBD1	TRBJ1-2	TGCAGCGTGACGCCGGGACAGGGTTTCTATGGCTACACCTTC	CSVTPGQGFYGYTF
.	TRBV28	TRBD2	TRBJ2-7	TGTGCCAGCCGAGACTCGACTAGCGGGAGGGCCCAGCAGTACTTC	CASRDSTSGRAQQYF
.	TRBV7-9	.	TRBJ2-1	TGTGCCAGCAGCTTCCGTAGCCATGAGCAGTTCTTC	CASSFRSHEQFF
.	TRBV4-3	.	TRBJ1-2	TGCGCCAGCAGCCTTCTAACCTCATGGAGGAACCACTATGGCTACACCTTC	CASSLLTSWRNHYGYTF
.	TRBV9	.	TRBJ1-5	TGTGCCAGCTCACCAGGGTATAGCAATCAGCCCCAGCATTTT	CASSPGYSNQPQHF
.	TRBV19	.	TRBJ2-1	TGTGCCAGTAGTATTGGGGACACCTACAATGAGCAGTTCTTC	CASSIGDTYNEQFF
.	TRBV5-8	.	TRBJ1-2	TGTGCCAGCAGCTTGGGGACCAATAGCGAATATTATGGCTACACCTTC	CASSLGTNSEYYGYTF
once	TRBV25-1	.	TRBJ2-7	TGTGCCAGCAGTGAAGGTATTTACAGCTCCTACGAGCAGTACTTC	CASSEGIYSSYEQYF